This TCR beta chain was identified during a study of siplizumab effects on memory and regulatory T cells. This CDR3 is 13 amino acids long. Germline V gives CDR1 SGDLS, CDR2 YYNGEE. V lost 7 bases and J lost 3, with 13 bases in between. This clone was counted a few times. The antigen remains unidentified. Study-wide findings and caveats: With siplizumab, cumulative frequency of CD4+ memory-derived alloreactive sequences dropped significantly. Naive T cells seemed more diverse than memory cells and seemed major alloresponse contributors.

Method: immunoSEQ multiplex PCR; TCRdb's copy keeps in-frame clones and lacks some. The table includes about 97,000 clones, about 93% detected once. The chain is built from TRBV9 and TRBJ1-1, with a tentative D call TRBD1 (5 bases). The origin of this receptor is a human donor in good health. The sample was non-Treg CD4+ T cells sorted from blood. DNA for the CDR3: TGTGCCAGCGGGGGTAGCGCGGACACTGAAGCTTTCTTT. Translating it yields CASGGSADTEAFF.